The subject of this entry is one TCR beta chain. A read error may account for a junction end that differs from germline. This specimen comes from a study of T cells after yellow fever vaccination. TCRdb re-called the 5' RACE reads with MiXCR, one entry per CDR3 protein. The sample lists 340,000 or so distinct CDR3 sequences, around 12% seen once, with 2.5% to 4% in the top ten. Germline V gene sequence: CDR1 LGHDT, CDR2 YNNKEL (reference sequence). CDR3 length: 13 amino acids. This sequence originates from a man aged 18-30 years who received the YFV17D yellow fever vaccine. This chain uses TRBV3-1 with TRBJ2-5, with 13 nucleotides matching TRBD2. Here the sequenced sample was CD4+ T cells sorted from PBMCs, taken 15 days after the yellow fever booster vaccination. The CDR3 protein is CASRSGTSGKWDF. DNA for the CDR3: TGTGCCAGCAGATCCGGGACTAGCGGGAAGTGGGACTTC.